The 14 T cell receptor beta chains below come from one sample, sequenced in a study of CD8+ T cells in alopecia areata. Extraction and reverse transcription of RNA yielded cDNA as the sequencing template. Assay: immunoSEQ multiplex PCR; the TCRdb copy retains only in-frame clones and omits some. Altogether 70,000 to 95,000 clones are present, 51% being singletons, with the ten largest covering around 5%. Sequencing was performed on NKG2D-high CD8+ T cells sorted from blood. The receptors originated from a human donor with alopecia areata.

The CDR3 sequence is CASSQSMGLAGGYEQFF. For the CDR3, the DNA is TGCGCCAGCAGCCAATCTATGGGACTAGCGGGAGGGTATGAGCAGTTCTTC. The chain joins TRBV4-3 to TRBJ2-1; 16 bases align to TRBD2. Germline V gives CDR1 LGHNA, CDR2 YSLEER. The CDR3 spans 17 residues. The ends lost 2 bases at V and 8 bases at J; junction bases unmatched: 6.

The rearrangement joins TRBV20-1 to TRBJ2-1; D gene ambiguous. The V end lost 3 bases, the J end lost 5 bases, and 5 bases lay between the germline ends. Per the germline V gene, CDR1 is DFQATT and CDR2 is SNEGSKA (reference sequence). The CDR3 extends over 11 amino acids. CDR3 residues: CSASDHNEQFF. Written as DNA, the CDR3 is TGCAGTGCTAGTGACCACAATGAGCAGTTCTTC.

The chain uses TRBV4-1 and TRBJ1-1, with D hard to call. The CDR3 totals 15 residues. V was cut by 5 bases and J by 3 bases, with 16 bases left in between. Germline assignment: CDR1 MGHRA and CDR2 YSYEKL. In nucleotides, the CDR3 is TGCGCCAGCAGCTACCACGAACAGTCGGACACTGAAGCTTTCTTT. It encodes CASSYHEQSDTEAFF.

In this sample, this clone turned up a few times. CDR3 loop: CASSKTGGGSYEQYF. The DNA for the CDR3 is TGCGCCAGCAGTAAGACAGGAGGGGGGTCCTACGAGCAGTACTTC. The chain carries TRBV4-1 and TRBJ2-7; perhaps D is TRBD1 or TRBD2 (6 bases each). V lost 6 bases, J lost 1 base, and 16 bases lay in between. This CDR3 has 15 amino acids. Germline CDR1 reads MGHRA; CDR2 reads YSYEKL.

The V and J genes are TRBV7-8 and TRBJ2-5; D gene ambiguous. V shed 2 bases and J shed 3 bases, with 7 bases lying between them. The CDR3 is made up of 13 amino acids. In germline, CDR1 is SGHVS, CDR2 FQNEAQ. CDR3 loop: CASSLWNEETQYF. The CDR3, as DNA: TGTGCCAGCAGCTTATGGAATGAAGAGACCCAGTACTTC.

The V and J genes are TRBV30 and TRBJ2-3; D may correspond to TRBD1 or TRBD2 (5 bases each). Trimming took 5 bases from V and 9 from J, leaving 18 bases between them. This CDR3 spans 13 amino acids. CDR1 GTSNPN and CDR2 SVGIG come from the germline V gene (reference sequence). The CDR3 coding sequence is TGTGCCTGGGAAAAGGGGACCGGGACCACGCAGTATTTT. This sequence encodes CAWEKGTGTTQYF.

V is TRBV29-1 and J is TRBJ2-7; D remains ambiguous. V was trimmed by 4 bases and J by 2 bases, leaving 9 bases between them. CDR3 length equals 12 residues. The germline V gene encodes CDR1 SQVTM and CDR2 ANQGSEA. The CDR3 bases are TGCAGCGTTGTGTACGGAACCTACGAGCAGTACTTC. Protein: CSVVYGTYEQYF.

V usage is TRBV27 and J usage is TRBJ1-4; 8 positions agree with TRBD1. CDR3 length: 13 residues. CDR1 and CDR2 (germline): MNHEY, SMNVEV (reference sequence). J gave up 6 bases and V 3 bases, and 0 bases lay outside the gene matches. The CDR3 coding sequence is TGTGCCAGCAGTTTGGACAGGGATGAAAAACTGTTTTTT. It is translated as CASSLDRDEKLFF. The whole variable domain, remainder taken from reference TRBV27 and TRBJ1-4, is EAQVTQNPRYLITVTGKKLTVTCSQNMNHEYMSWYRQDPGLGLRQIYYSMNVEVTDKGDVPEGYKVSRKEKRNFPLILESPSPNQTSLYFCASSLDRDEKLFFGSGTQLSVL.

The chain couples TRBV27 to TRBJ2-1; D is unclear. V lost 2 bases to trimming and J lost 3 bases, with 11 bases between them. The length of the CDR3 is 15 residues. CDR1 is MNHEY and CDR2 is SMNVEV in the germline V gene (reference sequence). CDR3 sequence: CASSLTGTNYNEQFF. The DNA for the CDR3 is TGTGCCAGCAGTTTAACCGGAACCAACTACAATGAGCAGTTCTTC.

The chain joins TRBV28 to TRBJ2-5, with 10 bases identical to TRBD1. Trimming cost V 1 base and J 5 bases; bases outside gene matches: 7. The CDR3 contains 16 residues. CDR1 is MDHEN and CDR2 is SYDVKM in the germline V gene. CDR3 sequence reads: CASSLLTGGAGETQYF. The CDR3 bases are TGTGCCAGCAGTTTATTGACAGGGGGCGCCGGGGAGACCCAGTACTTC. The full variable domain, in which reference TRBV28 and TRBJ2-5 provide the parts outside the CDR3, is DVKVTQSSRYLVKRTGEKVFLECVQDMDHENMFWYRQDPGLGLRLIYFSYDVKMKEKGDIPEGYSVSREKKERFSLILESASTNQTSMYLCASSLLTGGAGETQYFGPGTRLLVL.

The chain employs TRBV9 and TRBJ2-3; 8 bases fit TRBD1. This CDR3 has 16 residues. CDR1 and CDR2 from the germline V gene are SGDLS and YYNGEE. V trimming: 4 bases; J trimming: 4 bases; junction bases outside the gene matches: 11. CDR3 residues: CASSWETGAQADTQYF. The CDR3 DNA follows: TGTGCCAGCAGCTGGGAGACAGGGGCTCAGGCAGATACGCAGTATTTT.

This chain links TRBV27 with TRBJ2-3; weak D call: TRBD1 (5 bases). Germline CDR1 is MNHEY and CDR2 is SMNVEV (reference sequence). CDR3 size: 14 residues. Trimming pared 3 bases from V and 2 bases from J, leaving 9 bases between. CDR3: CASSFQGFTDTQYF. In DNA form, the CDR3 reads TGTGCCAGCAGTTTCCAGGGCTTCACAGATACGCAGTATTTT.

This CDR3 is CASSGLSSYF. The CDR3 DNA reads TGTGCCAGCAGCGGACTATCATCGTACTTC. The genes are TRBV2 and TRBJ2-5, with TRBD2 as a possible D gene (6 bases). This CDR3 spans 10 amino acids. V lost 6 bases and J lost 13, with 12 bases in between. Per the germline V gene, CDR1 is SNHLY and CDR2 is FYNNEI.

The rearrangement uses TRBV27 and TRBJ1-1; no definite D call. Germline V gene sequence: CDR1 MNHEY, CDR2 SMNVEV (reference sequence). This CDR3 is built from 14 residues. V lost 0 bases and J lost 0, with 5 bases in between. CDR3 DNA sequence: TGTGCCAGCAGTTTATCAACAATGAACACTGAAGCTTTCTTT. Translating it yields CASSLSTMNTEAFF.